The T cell receptor beta chain described here comes from a study of shared T cell receptors in the human thymus (dated by TCRdb to the early 2020s). Regarding the research as a whole: The study examined how the human thymus generates shared, self-reactive T-cell receptor alpha chains.

Clipping removes 4 bases from V and 6 bases from J, with 11 as the unmatched junction base count. CDR1 and CDR2 (SGHRS, YFSETQ) derive from the germline V gene. Including the terminal cysteine and phenylalanine, the CDR3 comprises 15 residues. Left in the record is the CDR3 DNA by itself, 45 bases read in frame from the first base. Points on this clone: Its specific antigen is unknown. The input lacks base qualities; no much larger clone sits a single base away.

The receptor library was made with the immunoSEQ multiplex PCR assay. TCRdb holds this immuneACCESS table with in-frame rearrangements only. Some clones are missing; in checked studies, unresolved V genes explain under half, and the rest has no known cause. In all, the sample holds some 700,000 clones, and roughly 85% of those were seen once. The leading ten clones occupy around 0.0094% of the sample. These same records also appear under a second study, on human thymus T cells. From that second study: In Finland, the donors were immunologically healthy infants who were having open corrective cardiac surgery for congenital heart defects. Thymus tissue was collected as surgical resects that were removed during corrective cardiac surgery. V and J gene segment usage appeared biased in both thymic and peripheral blood repertoires. The related research found that thymic TCR repertoires overlapped highly between unrelated individuals. TCR alpha and beta repertoires from under 10 infant thymus samples and four related peripheral blood samples were characterized in the study. Donor ages ranging from about 6 to 250 days were recorded, and about six male and two female infants were included in the cohort. After being mechanically released from the tissue, thymocytes were kept at -70 degrees C in pellets of about 9-34 million cells. A QIAsymphony instrument was used to extract genomic DNA from frozen cell pellets. TCRB and TCRAD loci were amplified from a standardized quantity of quality-controlled genomic DNA using the immunoSEQ multiplex PCR assay. The amplicons spanned the V(D)J region and were long enough to cover the CDR3 and allow V and J genes to be identified. The amplicons were sequenced on an Illumina platform via the commercial immunoSEQ service. Primer bias and sequencing errors were corrected using previously described methods, and TCRAD and TCRB definitions followed the IMGT database. Repertoires were analysed with immunoSEQ Analyzer 3.0 and VDJTools, covering basic statistics, V/J segment usage, diversity estimates, rarefaction and pairwise overlap. Chao1, ChaoE, Efron-Thisted, Shannon and inverse Simpson indices were used to estimate diversity, which was also estimated on datasets down-sampled to the smallest sample. Repertoire overlap was determined by strict matching of CDR3 nucleotide sequence, V gene and J gene, and Jaccard-based multidimensional scaling clustering was applied. On average, about 800,000 unique TCRB clonotypes were obtained from thymus samples, compared with approximately 82,000 from blood samples.

The sequenced material came from thymocytes. This chain joins TRBV5-1 to TRBJ2-3, with 7 junctional bases fitting TRBD2. The TCR originated in a girl under three years old with a congenital heart defect. Donor details come from another sample of the same person, matched by shared clones. The CDR3 reads CASSPGLGVMDTQYF. The bases are TGCGCCAGCAGCCCTGGACTAGGGGTAATGGATACGCAGTATTTT. Here the CDR3 is joined to the reference TRBV5-1 and TRBJ2-3 genes, and the full variable domain is: KAGVTQTPRYLIKTRGQQVTLSCSPISGHRSVSWYQQTPGQGLQFLFEYFSETQRNKGNFPGRFSGRQFSNSRSEMNVSTLELGDSALYLCASSPGLGVMDTQYFGPGTRLTVL.